Listed below are T cell receptor beta chains from one sample, sequenced in a study of shared clonotypes between healthy human individuals. This table comes from immunoSEQ multiplex PCR, and its TCRdb copy is limited to in-frame clones, with some not included. The repertoire holds under 600,000 clones, with approximately 97% as singletons. Sequenced input: naive CD4+ T cells sorted from blood. The receptors were sampled from a woman aged 25 to 39 in good health. Both conserved end residues are part of each CDR3. A D gene is named only where the DNA matches it firmly. Where a row states a size, it is once, few, many or the class of an expanded clone; other rows omit it.

TRBJ2-3 TRBD2 TRBV18 once 20 CASSKNPTSGRAGETDTQYF TGTGCCAGCTCAAAAAACCCGACTAGCGGGAGGGCCGGTGAGACAGATACGCAGTATTTT
TRBJ1-5 NA TRBV28 NA 15 CASRAGGGGNQPQHF TGTGCCAGCAGGGCTGGGGGGGGCGGCAATCAGCCCCAGCATTTT
TRBJ1-4 NA TRBV9 NA 16 CASSSTGRPTNEKLFF TGTGCCAGCAGCTCCACCGGGAGGCCAACTAATGAAAAACTGTTTTTT
TRBJ1-1 NA TRBV19 few 13 CASSITGRTEAFF TGTGCCAGTAGTATAACCGGGAGGACTGAAGCTTTCTTT
TRBJ2-5 TRBD1 TRBV2 NA 14 CASSRWDSQETQYF TGTGCCAGCAGTCGCTGGGACAGCCAAGAGACCCAGTACTTC
TRBJ2-1 TRBD2 TRBV5-1 NA 15 CASSNLAGGWNEQFF TGCGCCAGCAGCAATCTAGCGGGAGGGTGGAATGAGCAGTTCTTC
TRBJ2-3 NA TRBV7-3 NA 16 CASSLNPALVSDTQYF TGTGCCAGCAGCTTAAACCCCGCGCTAGTTTCAGATACGCAGTATTTT
TRBJ1-2 TRBD1 TRBV7-9 few 14 CASSMGQGAYGYTF TGTGCCAGCAGCATGGGACAGGGGGCCTATGGCTACACCTTC
TRBJ1-2 TRBD1 TRBV18 NA 17 CASSLQVGGQGAYGYTF TGTGCCAGCTCACTTCAAGTGGGTGGACAGGGGGCCTATGGCTACACCTTC
TRBJ2-4 TRBD2 TRBV28 once 14 CASGRTSVKNIQYF TGTGCCAGCGGACGGACTAGCGTAAAAAACATTCAGTACTTC
TRBJ2-1 TRBD2 TRBV27 NA 18 CASRGGGTSGRPYNEQFF TGTGCCAGCCGAGGAGGCGGGACTAGCGGGAGACCCTACAATGAGCAGTTCTTC
TRBJ2-6 TRBD1 TRBV27 NA 16 CASRPTGGSGANVLTF TGTGCCAGCAGGCCCACAGGGGGCTCTGGGGCCAACGTCCTGACTTTC
TRBJ2-3 TRBD2 TRBV9 NA 16 CASSPPREGFTDTQYF TGTGCCAGCAGCCCCCCCAGGGAGGGGTTCACAGATACGCAGTATTTT
TRBJ2-1 TRBD2 TRBV4-1 NA 16 CASSQARLGEGTEQFF TGCGCCAGCAGCCAAGCCCGACTAGGGGAGGGGACTGAGCAGTTCTTC
TRBJ2-2 NA TRBV29-1 NA 15 CSANVMMRGTGELFF TGCAGCGCCAACGTCATGATGAGGGGCACCGGGGAGCTGTTTTTT
TRBJ2-3 NA TRBV6-4 NA 14 CASSRTSSTDTQYF TGTGCCAGCAGTCGAACTAGTAGCACAGATACGCAGTATTTT
TRBJ2-1 NA TRBV19 NA 12 CASSGAGNEQFF TGTGCCAGTAGCGGAGCAGGCAATGAGCAGTTCTTC
TRBJ1-2 TRBD1 TRBV5-1 NA 18 CASSLVFGRGSSNYGYTF TGCGCCAGCAGCTTGGTCTTCGGCAGGGGGAGTTCTAACTATGGCTACACCTTC
TRBJ2-2 NA TRBV7-9 NA 13 CASSPRAAGELFF TGTGCCAGCAGCCCCAGGGCAGCCGGGGAGCTGTTTTTT
TRBJ2-6 NA TRBV5-1 NA 15 CASSLVLSGANVLTF TGCGCCAGCAGCTTGGTACTCTCTGGGGCCAACGTCCTGACTTTC
TRBJ1-5 NA TRBV7-8 NA 16 CASSLLPGRVNQPQHF TGTGCCAGCAGCTTGCTTCCGGGACGCGTGAATCAGCCCCAGCATTTT
TRBJ2-7 NA TRBV7-9 NA 14 CASSTVTDSYEQYF TGTGCCAGCAGCACGGTGACAGACTCCTACGAGCAGTACTTC
TRBJ2-2 TRBD2 TRBV7-8 NA 17 CASTSLAGGTNTGELFF TGTGCCAGCACCTCACTAGCGGGAGGAACGAACACCGGGGAGCTGTTTTTT
TRBJ1-1 NA TRBV5-4 NA 14 CASRQLGKGTEAFF TGTGCCAGCAGACAGCTCGGGAAAGGCACTGAAGCTTTCTTT
TRBJ2-7 TRBD1 TRBV28 NA 16 CASSLSIGTGSYEQYF TGTGCCAGCAGTTTATCTATCGGGACAGGGTCCTACGAGCAGTACTTC
TRBJ1-1 NA TRBV28 NA 12 CASSFQNTEAFF TGTGCCAGCAGTTTCCAAAACACTGAAGCTTTCTTT
TRBJ1-3 NA TRBV11-2 NA 18 CASSPSVDRLSSGNTIYF TGTGCCAGCAGCCCAAGCGTTGACAGACTATCCTCTGGAAACACCATATATTTT
TRBJ2-2 NA TRBV28 NA 12 CASRRDTGELFF TGTGCCAGCAGAAGGGACACCGGGGAGCTGTTTTTT
TRBJ2-2 TRBD2 TRBV18 once 18 CASSLLRTSGRNTGELFF TGTGCCAGCTCACTACTCCGGACTAGCGGGAGAAACACCGGGGAGCTGTTTTTT
TRBJ1-6 NA TRBV11-2 NA 16 CASSLNPGADNSPLHF TGTGCCAGCAGCTTAAACCCAGGGGCGGATAATTCACCCCTCCACTTT
TRBJ1-5 NA TRBV2 NA 13 CASKGDTYQPQHF TGTGCCAGCAAAGGGGACACCTATCAGCCCCAGCATTTT
TRBJ2-1 NA TRBV25-1 NA 18 CASSEFEGQRGSINEQFF TGTGCCAGCAGTGAATTTGAAGGGCAAAGAGGGTCTATCAATGAGCAGTTCTTC
TRBJ1-3 TRBD1 TRBV7-2 NA 15 CASSAGQGGRNTIYF TGTGCCAGCAGCGCAGGACAGGGGGGAAGAAACACCATATATTTT
TRBJ1-1 NA TRBV27 NA 14 CASSLRVQDTEAFF TGTGCCAGCAGTTTAAGGGTGCAGGACACTGAAGCTTTCTTT
TRBJ2-3 NA TRBV5-1 NA 14 CASTTQPSTDTQYF TGCGCCAGCACGACCCAACCAAGCACAGATACGCAGTATTTT
TRBJ2-1 TRBD2 TRBV9 once 15 CASSVGSGSLYEQFF TGTGCCAGCAGCGTAGGAAGCGGGAGTCTCTATGAGCAGTTCTTC
TRBJ1-3 TRBD1 TRBV19 NA 14 CASRDRGSGNTIYF TGTGCCAGTAGGGACAGGGGGTCTGGAAACACCATATATTTT
TRBJ2-7 TRBD1 TRBV7-3 NA 14 CASTTGQGSHEQYF TGTGCCAGCACCACGGGACAGGGATCCCACGAGCAGTACTTC
TRBJ1-4 NA TRBV2 once 14 CASSVGQGWEKLFF TGTGCCAGCAGTGTAGGGCAGGGTTGGGAAAAACTGTTTTTT
TRBJ2-7 NA TRBV18 NA 13 CASSPKEFYEQYF TGTGCCAGCTCACCAAAGGAGTTTTACGAGCAGTACTTC
TRBJ2-1 NA TRBV5-6 NA 17 CASSSPRGPSLDNEQFF TGTGCCAGCAGCTCCCCCAGGGGTCCCTCTTTGGACAATGAGCAGTTCTTC
TRBJ2-5 TRBD2 TRBV5-1 NA 15 CASSGGLAGVETQYF TGCGCCAGCAGCGGGGGACTAGCGGGAGTAGAGACCCAGTACTTC
TRBJ2-1 NA TRBV5-4 NA 13 CASKRTTNNEQFF TGTGCCAGCAAGCGGACCACTAACAATGAGCAGTTCTTC
TRBJ2-5 TRBD2 TRBV19 NA 18 CASSISGSSGRTKETQYF TGTGCCAGTAGTATAAGCGGGTCCAGCGGGAGGACCAAAGAGACCCAGTACTTC
TRBJ1-1 NA TRBV19 NA 14 CASSMGRPNTEAFF TGTGCCAGTAGTATGGGACGGCCGAACACTGAAGCTTTCTTT
TRBJ2-7 NA TRBV4-1 NA 15 CASSQGQGERYEQYF TGCGCCAGCAGCCAAGGCCAAGGGGAAAGGTACGAGCAGTACTTC
TRBJ2-1 TRBD2 TRBV10-1 NA 16 CASSPNSGRAVGEQFF TGCGCCAGCAGCCCGAATAGCGGGAGGGCCGTTGGTGAGCAGTTCTTC